These 26 T cell receptor beta chains originate from one sample sequenced in a study of blood T cell repertoires in COVID-19. Here immunoSEQ multiplex PCR was the method, and the copy in TCRdb shows in-frame clones only, minus some. This table has tens of thousands of clones, about three quarters appearing once. Material for sequencing was peripheral blood. These receptors originate from a man aged 50-59 years with active or convalescent COVID-19.

CDR3 loop: CASSLGGRDSPLHF. The CDR3, as DNA: TGTGCCAGCAGCTTAGGAGGGCGCGATTCACCCCTCCACTTT. The chain has TRBV7-9 and TRBJ1-6; D call uncertain. In germline, CDR1 is SEHNR, CDR2 FQNEAQ (reference sequence). CDR3 length: 14 residues. Trimming took 1 base from V and 8 from J, leaving 9 bases between them.

The V call is TRBV9, the J call TRBJ2-1; D is ambiguous. V was cut by 4 bases and J by 9 bases, with 11 bases left in between. The germline V gene has CDR1 SGDLS and CDR2 YYNGEE. This CDR3 is 12 amino acids long. CDR3 in amino acids: CASSPPSVEQFF. CDR3 DNA: TGTGCCAGCAGCCCCCCCTCCGTTGAGCAGTTCTTC.

The chain uses TRBV7-9 and TRBJ2-1; D ambiguous. The germline gives CDR1 SEHNR, CDR2 FQNEAQ (reference sequence). V was shortened by 6 bases and J by 8 bases, with 17 bases between the two germline ends. This CDR3 is built from 14 residues. The CDR3 is CASRSTRVWDEQFF. The DNA for the CDR3 is TGTGCCAGCAGATCCACCCGGGTATGGGATGAGCAGTTCTTC.

The chain uses TRBV3-1 (or the pseudogene TRBV3-2) and TRBJ2-1; D is unresolved. The V gene lost 0 bases and the J gene lost 2 bases, with 8 bases spanning the gap. CDR3 size: 15 residues. Germline-derived CDR1 and CDR2 are LGHDT and YNNKEL (reference sequence). The CDR3 region has the DNA TGTGCCAGCAGCCAAGAGAGTCTAGCCTACAATGAGCAGTTCTTC. This encodes CASSQESLAYNEQFF.

The chain links TRBV18 to TRBJ1-4; D remains ambiguous. Germline V gene data show CDR1 as KGHSH and CDR2 as LQKENI. The CDR3 consists of 16 residues. The germline V and J ends were trimmed by 4 bases and 4 bases, with 16 bases remaining between them. Written as DNA, the CDR3 is TGTGCCAGCTCACTATCGGTAGGCGGGGATAATGAAAAACTGTTTTTT. This encodes CASSLSVGGDNEKLFF.

The chain links TRBV2 to TRBJ2-1; 7 bases align to TRBD2. Germline loops: CDR1 SNHLY, CDR2 FYNNEI. Trimming removed 1 base from V and 9 bases from J; junction bases left unmatched: 3. This CDR3 region has 13 residues. The DNA for the CDR3 is TGTGCCAGCAGTGAAGGGGGACTACCTGAGCAGTTCTTC. Amino acid sequence: CASSEGGLPEQFF.

The rearrangement uses TRBV20-1 and TRBJ2-3, with D hard to call. Trimming removed 7 bases at V and 6 bases at J, with 8 bases between. This CDR3 is built from 10 residues. In germline, CDR1 is DFQATT, CDR2 SNEGSKA (reference sequence). The CDR3 DNA reads TGCAGTGGCTACCCGGATACGCAGTATTTT. It yields the protein CSGYPDTQYF.

The genes are TRBV9 and TRBJ2-1; 14 bases map to TRBD2. Trimming at V came to 0 bases and at J to 8 bases, leaving 10 bases not matched to a gene. The CDR3 is 18 residues long. Germline V gene sequence: CDR1 SGDLS, CDR2 YYNGEE. Here the CDR3 reads CASSVEGLAGVLQYEQFF. The CDR3 DNA reads as TGTGCCAGCAGCGTAGAGGGACTAGCGGGGGTTTTACAATATGAGCAGTTCTTC. Together with reference TRBV9 and TRBJ2-1, the CDR3 gives the full variable domain: DSGVTQTPKHLITATGQRVTLRCSPRSGDLSVYWYQQSLDQGLQFLIQYYNGEERAKGNILERFSAQQFPDLHSELNLSSLELGDSALYFCASSVEGLAGVLQYEQFFGPGTRLTVL.

The rearrangement links TRBV7-6 to TRBJ2-7; tentatively, D is TRBD2 (6 bases). There are 18 residues in the CDR3. Per germline, CDR1 SGHVS and CDR2 FNYEAQ. The V gene lost 1 base and the J gene lost 5 bases, with 24 bases spanning the gap. The CDR3 spells CASSLEGTLRGRGHEQYF. DNA of the CDR3: TGTGCCAGCAGCTTAGAGGGTACGTTGCGGGGACGCGGGCACGAGCAGTACTTC.

The rearrangement joins TRBV11-2 to TRBJ2-2, with 10 bases matching TRBD1. The CDR3 sequence is 18 residues long. Germline V gene lookup returns CDR1 SGHAT and CDR2 FQNNGV. With V trimmed by 7 bases and J by 3 bases, 14 bases remained unmatched. The DNA of the CDR3 is TGTGCCAGCACCCTGAGGGTTGGGGGACAGGGGTACACCGGGGAGCTGTTTTTT. This gives the protein CASTLRVGGQGYTGELFF.

This clone was observed a handful of times. The rearrangement uses TRBV4-1 and TRBJ2-5; D perhaps matches TRBD2 (7 bases). The V end was cut by 3 bases, the J end by 7 bases, with 21 bases between. Germline values: CDR1 MGHRA, CDR2 YSYEKL. CDR3 length: 16 residues. The CDR3 coding sequence is TGCGCCAGCAGCCATTACGGGGGGCAGGACCCGGGGACCCAGTACTTC. Amino acids: CASSHYGGQDPGTQYF.

The rearrangement joins TRBV11-2 to TRBJ2-3; 8 nucleotides align to TRBD2. In germline, CDR1 is SGHAT, CDR2 FQNNGV. Germline trimming cut 3 bases from V and 6 bases from J; bases unmatched to any gene: 2. The CDR3 is 13 amino acids. The CDR3 region is CASSFSGGDTQYF. The CDR3 coding sequence is TGTGCCAGCAGCTTCTCGGGGGGGGATACGCAGTATTTT.

The V and J genes are TRBV7-9 and TRBJ2-4; 11 nucleotides line up with TRBD2. The CDR3 extends over 17 amino acids. J lost 3 bases, V lost 5 bases, and 9 bases had no gene match. Per germline, CDR1 SEHNR and CDR2 FQNEAQ (reference sequence). CDR3 nucleotide sequence: TGTGCCAGCAGCCGACCGACTAGCGGGGTATACAAAAACATTCAGTACTTC. Amino acids: CASSRPTSGVYKNIQYF. The complete variable domain, with remaining parts taken from reference TRBV7-9 and TRBJ2-4, reads DTGVSQNPRHKITKRGQNVTFRCDPISEHNRLYWYRQTLGQGPEFLTYFQNEAQLEKSRLLSDRFSAERPKGSFSTLEIQRTEQGDSAMYLCASSRPTSGVYKNIQYFGAGTRLSVL.

This clone showed up just a few times. This chain links TRBV12-3 or TRBV12-4 with TRBJ2-7; no clear D gene. CDR3 length: 13 amino acids. V shed 0 bases and J shed 0 bases, with 3 bases lying between them. The CDR3 is CASSLAGSYEQYF. In DNA form, the CDR3 reads TGTGCCAGCAGTTTAGCCGGCTCCTACGAGCAGTACTTC.

The chain combines TRBV5-4 with TRBJ2-7, with TRBD2 identical over 7 bases. CDR3 length: 15 residues. Germline CDR1 reads SGHNT; CDR2 reads YYREEE (reference sequence). Trimming removed 4 bases from V and 0 bases from J; junction bases left unmatched: 7. Here the CDR3 DNA reads TGTGCCAGCAGCCCCGAGCGGGGAGGCTCCTACGAGCAGTACTTC. Translation gives CASSPERGGSYEQYF.

The sample holds one count of this clone. The rearrangement links TRBV3-1 (or the pseudogene TRBV3-2) to TRBJ1-6, with unresolved D. Looked up from germline, CDR1 is LGHDT and CDR2 is YNNKEL (reference sequence). Trimming took off 1 base at V and 7 bases at J, with 14 bases between the two ends. This CDR3 comprises 16 residues. CDR3 in DNA: TGTGCCAGCAGCCAAGGGTTGGTGGAGTGGAATTCACCCCTCCACTTT. It is translated as CASSQGLVEWNSPLHF.

This clone showed up just a few times. The rearrangement links TRBV25-1 to TRBJ1-4, with 11 bases matching TRBD1. The CDR3 is 13 amino acids. Germline-derived CDR1 and CDR2 are MGHDK and SYGVNS. With 9 bases clipped from V and 8 bases from J, the junction kept 5 bases outside the gene matches. CDR3 region: CASGTGGGEKLFF. DNA of the CDR3: TGTGCCAGTGGGACAGGGGGAGGGGAAAAACTGTTTTTT. Full variable domain (rest looked up from reference TRBV25-1 and TRBJ1-4): EADIYQTPRYLVIGTGKKITLECSQTMGHDKMYWYQQDPGMELHLIHYSYGVNSTEKGDLSSESTVSRIRTEHFPLTLESARPSHTSQYLCASGTGGGEKLFFGSGTQLSVL.

The chain joins TRBV19 to TRBJ1-5; 9 bases are shared with TRBD1. V shed 7 bases, J shed 2 bases, and the junction held 15 bases outside the gene matches. CDR1 is LNHDA and CDR2 is SQIVND in the germline V gene (reference sequence). CDR3 length: 18 amino acids. The CDR3 is CASISSGTGSLGNQPQHF. CDR3 DNA: TGTGCCAGTATCTCATCCGGGACAGGGAGTTTAGGCAATCAGCCCCAGCATTTT.

The chain combines TRBV5-4 with TRBJ2-1, with a possible D match to TRBD1 (5 bases). Per germline, CDR1 SGHNT and CDR2 YYREEE (reference sequence). This CDR3 region has 13 residues. Trimming took off 4 bases at V and 5 bases at J, with 10 bases between the two ends. CDR3 residues: CASSTDRNNEQFF. In DNA, the CDR3 is TGTGCCAGCAGCACCGACAGAAACAATGAGCAGTTCTTC.

CDR3 nucleotide sequence: TGCGCCAGCAGCTTGATATTTCCCTCATCCGGGACAGGGCACACTGAAGCTTTCTTT. Its protein product is CASSLIFPSSGTGHTEAFF. The chain links TRBV5-1 to TRBJ1-1; TRBD1 aligns across 9 bases. V lost 1 base to trimming and J lost 3 bases; unmatched junction nucleotides: 16. Looked up from germline, CDR1 is SGHRS and CDR2 is YFSETQ. The CDR3 is 19 residues long.

The V gene is TRBV30, the J gene TRBJ1-1, with D possibly being TRBD1 (6 bases). The length of the CDR3 is 14 residues. V shed 3 bases and J shed 3 bases, with 14 bases lying between them. Germline assignment: CDR1 GTSNPN and CDR2 SVGIG (reference sequence). The CDR3 here is CAWSLAGADTEAFF. The CDR3 nucleotides are TGTGCCTGGAGCCTAGCGGGGGCGGACACTGAAGCTTTCTTT.

V usage is TRBV4-1 and J usage is TRBJ2-2, with D maybe TRBD2 (7 bases). This CDR3 has 17 residues. Trimming pared 0 bases from V and 2 bases from J, leaving 13 bases between. Germline loops: CDR1 MGHRA, CDR2 YSYEKL. The CDR3 protein is CASSQDSRGANTGELFF. The DNA for the CDR3 is TGCGCCAGCAGCCAAGATAGCCGGGGGGCCAACACCGGGGAGCTGTTTTTT.

The gene calls are TRBV7-3 and TRBJ2-5; TRBD2 matches at 9 bases. The CDR3 has 16 amino acids. V lost 2 bases, J lost 5 bases, and 9 bases stayed unmatched. Germline V gene lookup returns CDR1 SGHTA and CDR2 FQGTGA. This chain's CDR3 is CASSLWPSGGRETQYF. For the CDR3, the DNA is TGTGCCAGCAGCTTATGGCCGAGCGGGGGGCGGGAGACCCAGTACTTC.

This chain uses TRBV3-1 (or the pseudogene TRBV3-2) with TRBJ2-7, with 9 bases identical to TRBD2. Germline CDR1 LGHDT, CDR2 YNNKEL (reference sequence). CDR3 length equals 15 residues. Trimming at V came to 3 bases and at J to 2 bases, leaving 5 bases not matched to a gene. The CDR3 spells CASSHPGTSPYEQYF. CDR3 in DNA: TGTGCCAGCAGCCACCCCGGGACTAGCCCCTACGAGCAGTACTTC.

The chain joins TRBV27 to TRBJ2-7; D may be TRBD1 (6 bases). This CDR3 is 17 amino acids long. Trimming shortened V by 6 bases and J by 0 bases, and 21 bases separated the two germline ends. Germline V gene sequence: CDR1 MNHEY, CDR2 SMNVEV (reference sequence). CDR3 amino acids: CASRPGQIIINSYEQYF. The CDR3 region has the DNA TGTGCCAGCAGACCAGGACAGATTATTATAAACTCCTACGAGCAGTACTTC.

The chain uses TRBV3-1 (or the pseudogene TRBV3-2) and TRBJ2-7, with 11 bases identical to TRBD1. V was pared by 1 base and J by 5 bases, with 4 bases of the junction left unmatched. The germline CDR1 and CDR2 sequences are LGHDT and YNNKEL (reference sequence). This CDR3 region has 15 residues. CDR3 sequence reads: CASSQAGQGGNEQYF. The CDR3 nucleotides read TGTGCCAGCAGCCAAGCGGGACAGGGGGGCAACGAGCAGTACTTC.